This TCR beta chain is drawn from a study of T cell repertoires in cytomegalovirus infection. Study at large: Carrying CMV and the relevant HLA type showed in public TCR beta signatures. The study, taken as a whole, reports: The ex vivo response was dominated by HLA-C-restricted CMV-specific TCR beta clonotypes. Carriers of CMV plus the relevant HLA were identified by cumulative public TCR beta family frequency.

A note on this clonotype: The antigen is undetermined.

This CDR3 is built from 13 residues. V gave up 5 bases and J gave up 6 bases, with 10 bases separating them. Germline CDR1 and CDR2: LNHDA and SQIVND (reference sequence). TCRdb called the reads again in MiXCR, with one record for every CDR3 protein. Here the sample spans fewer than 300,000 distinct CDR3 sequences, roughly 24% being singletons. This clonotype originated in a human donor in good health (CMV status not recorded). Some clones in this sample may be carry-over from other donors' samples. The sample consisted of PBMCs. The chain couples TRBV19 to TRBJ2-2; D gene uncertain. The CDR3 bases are TGTGCCAGTAGTTTTCTAAGCGCCGGGGAGCTGTTTTTT. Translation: CASSFLSAGELFF.